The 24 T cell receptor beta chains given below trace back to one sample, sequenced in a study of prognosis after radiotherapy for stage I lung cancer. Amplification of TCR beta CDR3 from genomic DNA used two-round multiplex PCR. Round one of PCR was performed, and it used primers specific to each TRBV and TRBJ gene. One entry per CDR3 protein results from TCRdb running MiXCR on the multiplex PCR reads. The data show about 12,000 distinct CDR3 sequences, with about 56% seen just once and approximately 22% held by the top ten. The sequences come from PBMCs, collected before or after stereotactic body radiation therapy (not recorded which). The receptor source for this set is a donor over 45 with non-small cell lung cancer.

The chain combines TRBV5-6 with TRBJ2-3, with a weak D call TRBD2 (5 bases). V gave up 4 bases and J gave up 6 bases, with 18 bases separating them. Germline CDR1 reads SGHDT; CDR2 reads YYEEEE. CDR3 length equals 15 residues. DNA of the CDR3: TGTGCCAGCAGCCTAACCCAGCGAGGGTTCGATACGCAGTATTTT. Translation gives CASSLTQRGFDTQYF.

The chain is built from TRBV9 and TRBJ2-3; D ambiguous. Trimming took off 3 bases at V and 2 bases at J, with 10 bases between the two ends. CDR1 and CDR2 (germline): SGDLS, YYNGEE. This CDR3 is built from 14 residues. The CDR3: CASSASLFTDTQYF. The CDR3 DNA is TGTGCCAGCAGCGCCTCCCTGTTCACAGATACGCAGTATTTT.

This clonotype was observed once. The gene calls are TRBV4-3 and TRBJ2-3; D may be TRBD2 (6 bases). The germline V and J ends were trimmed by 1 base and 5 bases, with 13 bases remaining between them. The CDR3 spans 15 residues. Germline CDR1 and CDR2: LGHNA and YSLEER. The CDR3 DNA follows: TGCGCCAGCAGCCAAGTCGCGGGAATGGGAGATACGCAGTATTTT. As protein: CASSQVAGMGDTQYF.

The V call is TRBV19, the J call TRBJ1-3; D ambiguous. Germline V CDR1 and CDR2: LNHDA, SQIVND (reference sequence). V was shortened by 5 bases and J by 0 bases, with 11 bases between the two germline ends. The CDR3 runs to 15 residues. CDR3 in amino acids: CASSQSGSSGNTIYF. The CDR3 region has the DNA TGTGCCAGTAGTCAGAGTGGGAGCTCTGGAAACACCATATATTTT. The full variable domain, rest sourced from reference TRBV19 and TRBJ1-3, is DGGITQSPKYLFRKEGQNVTLSCEQNLNHDAMYWYRQDPGQGLRLIYYSQIVNDFQKGDIAEGYSVSREKKESFPLTVTSAQKNPTAFYLCASSQSGSSGNTIYFGEGSWLTVV.

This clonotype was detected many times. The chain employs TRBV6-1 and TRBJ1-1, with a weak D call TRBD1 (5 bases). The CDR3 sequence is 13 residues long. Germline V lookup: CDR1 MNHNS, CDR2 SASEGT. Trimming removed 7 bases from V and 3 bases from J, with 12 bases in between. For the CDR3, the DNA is TGTGCCAGCACCCAGGGTCGGTACACTGAAGCTTTCTTT. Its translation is CASTQGRYTEAFF.

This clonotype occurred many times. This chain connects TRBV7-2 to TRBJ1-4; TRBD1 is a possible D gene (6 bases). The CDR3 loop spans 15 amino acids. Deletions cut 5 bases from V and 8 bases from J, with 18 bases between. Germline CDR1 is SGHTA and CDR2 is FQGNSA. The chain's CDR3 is CASSAGTIRGEKLFF. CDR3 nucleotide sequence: TGTGCCAGCAGCGCGGGGACGATCAGGGGCGAAAAACTGTTTTTT.

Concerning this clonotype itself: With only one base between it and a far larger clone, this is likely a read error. CDR3 sequence reads: CASSERGSLSDQYF. The CDR3 DNA reads TGTGCCAGCAGTGAGCGCGGGAGTCTTTCCGATCAGTACTTC. V gene TRBV6-4 combines with J gene TRBJ2-7; the match to TRBD2 covers 7 bases. Germline trimming cut 3 bases from V and 10 bases from J; bases unmatched to any gene: 12. This CDR3 spans 14 amino acids. Germline V CDR1 and CDR2: MRHNA, SNTAGT.

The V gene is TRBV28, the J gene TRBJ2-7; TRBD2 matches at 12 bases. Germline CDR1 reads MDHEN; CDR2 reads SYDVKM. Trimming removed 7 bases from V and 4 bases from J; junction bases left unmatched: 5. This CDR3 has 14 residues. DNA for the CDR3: TGTGCCAGCACCCGAACTAGCGGGAGGTACGAGCAGTACTTC. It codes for CASTRTSGRYEQYF.

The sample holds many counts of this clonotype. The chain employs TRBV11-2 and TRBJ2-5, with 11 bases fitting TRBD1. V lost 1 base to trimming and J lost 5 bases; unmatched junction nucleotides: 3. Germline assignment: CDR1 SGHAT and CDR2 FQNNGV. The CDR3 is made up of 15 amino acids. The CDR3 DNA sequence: TGTGCCAGCAGCTTAGGGACAGGGGGCAGGGAGACCCAGTACTTC. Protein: CASSLGTGGRETQYF.

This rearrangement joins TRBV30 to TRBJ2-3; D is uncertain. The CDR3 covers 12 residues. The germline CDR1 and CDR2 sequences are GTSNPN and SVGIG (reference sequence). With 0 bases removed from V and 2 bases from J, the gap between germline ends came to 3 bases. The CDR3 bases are TGTGCCTGGAGTGTAGTCACAGATACGCAGTATTTT. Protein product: CAWSVVTDTQYF.

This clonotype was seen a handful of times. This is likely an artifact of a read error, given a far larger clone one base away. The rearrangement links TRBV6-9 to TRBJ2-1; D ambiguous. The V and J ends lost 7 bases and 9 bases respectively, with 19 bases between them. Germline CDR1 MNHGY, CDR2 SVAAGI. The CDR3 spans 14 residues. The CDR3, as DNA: TGTGCCAGCAATTACAGAGAGTATTATACTGAGCAGTTCTTC. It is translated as CASNYREYYTEQFF.

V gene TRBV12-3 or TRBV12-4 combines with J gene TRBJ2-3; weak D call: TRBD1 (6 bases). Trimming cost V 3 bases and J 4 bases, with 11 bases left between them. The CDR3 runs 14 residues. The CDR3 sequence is CASSFGGNADTQYF. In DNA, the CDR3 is TGTGCCAGCAGTTTTGGGGGCAACGCAGATACGCAGTATTTT.

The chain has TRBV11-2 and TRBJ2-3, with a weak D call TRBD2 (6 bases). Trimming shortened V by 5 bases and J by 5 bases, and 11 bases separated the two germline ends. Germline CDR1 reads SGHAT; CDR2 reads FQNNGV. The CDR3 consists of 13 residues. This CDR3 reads CASSPPGGDTQYF. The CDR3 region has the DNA TGTGCCAGCAGCCCCCCCGGGGGAGATACGCAGTATTTT.

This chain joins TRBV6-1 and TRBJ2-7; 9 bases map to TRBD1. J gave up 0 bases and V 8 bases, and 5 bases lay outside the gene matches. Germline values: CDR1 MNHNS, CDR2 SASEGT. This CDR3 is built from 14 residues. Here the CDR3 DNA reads TGTGCCAGCGGCAGACAGGGGGGCTCCTACGAGCAGTACTTC. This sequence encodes CASGRQGGSYEQYF.

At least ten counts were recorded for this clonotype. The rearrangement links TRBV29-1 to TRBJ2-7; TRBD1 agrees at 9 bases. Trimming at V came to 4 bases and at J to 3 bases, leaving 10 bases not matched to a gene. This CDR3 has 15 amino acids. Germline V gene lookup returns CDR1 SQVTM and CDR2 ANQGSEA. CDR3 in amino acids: CSVVKLRDRDYEQYF. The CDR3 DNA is TGCAGCGTTGTCAAACTGCGGGACAGGGACTACGAGCAGTACTTC.

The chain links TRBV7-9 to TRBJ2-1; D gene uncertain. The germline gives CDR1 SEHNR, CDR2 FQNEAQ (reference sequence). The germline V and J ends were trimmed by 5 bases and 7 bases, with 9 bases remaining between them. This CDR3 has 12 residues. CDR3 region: CASSRSRNEQFF. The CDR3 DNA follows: TGTGCCAGCAGCAGAAGCCGGAATGAGCAGTTCTTC.

The CDR3 DNA is TGCGCCAGCAGCCAATTTTGGACCGGATCCTACGAGCAGTACTTC. Its protein product is CASSQFWTGSYEQYF. This chain links TRBV4-1 with TRBJ2-7; the D is unclear. V was pared by 2 bases and J by 1 base, with 12 bases between. The CDR3 covers 15 residues. Germline V CDR1 and CDR2: MGHRA, YSYEKL.

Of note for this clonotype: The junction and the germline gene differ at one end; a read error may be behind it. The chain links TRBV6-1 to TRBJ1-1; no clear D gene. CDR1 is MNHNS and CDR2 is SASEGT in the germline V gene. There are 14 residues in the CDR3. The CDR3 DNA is TGTGCAAGCAGGAGCCGAAAGACGAACACTGAAGCTTTCTTT. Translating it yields CASRSRKTNTEAFF.

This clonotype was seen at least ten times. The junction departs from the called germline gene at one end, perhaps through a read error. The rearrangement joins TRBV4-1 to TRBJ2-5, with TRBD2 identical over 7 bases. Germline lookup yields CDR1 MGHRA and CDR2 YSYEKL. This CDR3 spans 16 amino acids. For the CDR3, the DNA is TGCGCCAGCACCCAAGTGGCCGGGACTAACAGTGGGACCCAGTACTTC. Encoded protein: CASTQVAGTNSGTQYF.

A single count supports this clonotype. DNA of the CDR3: TGTGCCAGCTCCGAGACCATAGGCTCCTACAATGAGCAGTTCTTC. Encoded protein: CASSETIGSYNEQFF. The J gene is TRBJ2-1, the V gene TRBV18; D gene uncertain. The CDR3 totals 15 residues. The V end lost 6 bases, the J end lost 0 bases, and 12 bases lay between the germline ends. Germline lookup yields CDR1 KGHSH and CDR2 LQKENI. Supplemented by reference TRBV18 and TRBJ2-1, the full variable domain reads NAGVMQNPRHLVRRRGQEARLRCSPMKGHSHVYWYRQLPEEGLKFMVYLQKENIIDESGMPKERFSAEFPKEGPSILRIQQVVRGDSAAYFCASSETIGSYNEQFFGPGTRLTVL.

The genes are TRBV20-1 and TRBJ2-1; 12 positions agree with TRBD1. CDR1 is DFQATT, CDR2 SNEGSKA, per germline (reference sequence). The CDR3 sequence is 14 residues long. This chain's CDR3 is CTPGQGASYNEQFF. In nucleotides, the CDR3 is TGCACTCCGGGACAGGGGGCCTCCTACAATGAGCAGTTCTTC.

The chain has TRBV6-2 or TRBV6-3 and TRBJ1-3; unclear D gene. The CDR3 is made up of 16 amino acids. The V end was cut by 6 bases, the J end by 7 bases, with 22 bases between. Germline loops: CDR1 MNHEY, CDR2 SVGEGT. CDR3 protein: CASRNEVWREWNTIYF. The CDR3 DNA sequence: TGTGCCAGCAGAAACGAAGTATGGAGGGAGTGGAACACCATATATTTT.

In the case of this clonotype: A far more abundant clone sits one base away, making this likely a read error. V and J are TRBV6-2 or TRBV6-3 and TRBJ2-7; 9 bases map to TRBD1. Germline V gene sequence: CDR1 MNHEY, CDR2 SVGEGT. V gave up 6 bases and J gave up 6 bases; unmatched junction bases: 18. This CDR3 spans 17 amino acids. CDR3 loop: CASSPLPRTGDFREQYF. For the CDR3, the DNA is TGTGCCAGCAGCCCCCTCCCGCGGACAGGGGACTTCCGCGAGCAGTACTTC.

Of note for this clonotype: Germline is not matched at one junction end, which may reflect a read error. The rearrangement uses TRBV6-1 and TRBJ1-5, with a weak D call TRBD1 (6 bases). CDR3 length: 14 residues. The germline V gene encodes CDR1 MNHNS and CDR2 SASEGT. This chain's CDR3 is CASQDRAGNKTQHF. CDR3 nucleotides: TGTGCCAGCCAGGACAGAGCGGGCAATAAGACCCAGCACTTT.